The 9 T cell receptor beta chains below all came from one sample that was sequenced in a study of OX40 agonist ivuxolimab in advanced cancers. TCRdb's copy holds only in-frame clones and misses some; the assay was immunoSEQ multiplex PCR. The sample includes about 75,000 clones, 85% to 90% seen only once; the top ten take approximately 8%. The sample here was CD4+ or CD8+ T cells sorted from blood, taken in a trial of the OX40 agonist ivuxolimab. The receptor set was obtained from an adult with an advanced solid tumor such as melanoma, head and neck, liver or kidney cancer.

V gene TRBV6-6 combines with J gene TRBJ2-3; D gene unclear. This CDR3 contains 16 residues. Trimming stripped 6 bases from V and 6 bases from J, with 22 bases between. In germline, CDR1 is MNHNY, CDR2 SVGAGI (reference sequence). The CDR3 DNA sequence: TGTGCCAGCAGCGGAGCTAAGTCCCCGGCACACGATACGCAGTATTTT. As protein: CASSGAKSPAHDTQYF.

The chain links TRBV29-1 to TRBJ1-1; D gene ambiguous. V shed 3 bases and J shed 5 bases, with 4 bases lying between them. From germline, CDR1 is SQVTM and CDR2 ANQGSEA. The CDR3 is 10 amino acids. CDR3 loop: CSVDTTEAFF. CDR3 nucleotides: TGCAGCGTTGATACGACTGAAGCTTTCTTT.

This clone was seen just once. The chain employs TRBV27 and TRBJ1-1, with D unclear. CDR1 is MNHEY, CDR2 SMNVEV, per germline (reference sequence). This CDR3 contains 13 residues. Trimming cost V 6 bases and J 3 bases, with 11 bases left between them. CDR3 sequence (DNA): TGTGCCAGCAGCCACGCCTGGGACACTGAAGCTTTCTTT. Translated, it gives CASSHAWDTEAFF.

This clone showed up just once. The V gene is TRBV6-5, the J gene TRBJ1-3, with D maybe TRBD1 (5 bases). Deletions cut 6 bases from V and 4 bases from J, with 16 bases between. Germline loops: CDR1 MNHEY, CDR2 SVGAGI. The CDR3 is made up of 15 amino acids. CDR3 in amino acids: CASSLGRRDGNTIYF. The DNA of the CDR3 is TGTGCCAGCAGCCTGGGACGGCGAGACGGAAACACCATATATTTT.

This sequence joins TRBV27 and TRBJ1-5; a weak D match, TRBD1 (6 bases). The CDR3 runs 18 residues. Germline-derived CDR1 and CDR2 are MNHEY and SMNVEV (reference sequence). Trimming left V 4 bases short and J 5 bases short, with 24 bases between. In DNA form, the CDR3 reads TGTGCCAGCAGTTCGTCGGGTGGAACCCAGGGGTTACATCAGCCCCAGCATTTT. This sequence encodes CASSSSGGTQGLHQPQHF.

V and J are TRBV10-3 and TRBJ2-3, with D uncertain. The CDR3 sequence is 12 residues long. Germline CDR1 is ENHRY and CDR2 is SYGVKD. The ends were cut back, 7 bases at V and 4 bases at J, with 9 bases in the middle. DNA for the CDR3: TGTGCCATCAAAGACCAGCCAGATACGCAGTATTTT. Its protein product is CAIKDQPDTQYF.

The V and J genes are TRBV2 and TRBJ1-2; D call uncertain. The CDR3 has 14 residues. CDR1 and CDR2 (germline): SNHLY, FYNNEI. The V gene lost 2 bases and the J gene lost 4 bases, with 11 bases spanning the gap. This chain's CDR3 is CASSEPGSLYGYTF. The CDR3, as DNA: TGTGCCAGCAGTGAACCGGGCTCCCTCTATGGCTACACCTTC.

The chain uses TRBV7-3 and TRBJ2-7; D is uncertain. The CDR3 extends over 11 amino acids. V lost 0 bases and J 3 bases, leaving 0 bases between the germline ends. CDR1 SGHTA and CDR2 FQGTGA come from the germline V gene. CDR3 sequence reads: CASSLTYEQYF. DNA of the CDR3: TGTGCCAGCAGCTTAACCTACGAGCAGTACTTC. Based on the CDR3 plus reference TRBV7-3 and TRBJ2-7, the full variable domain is GAGVSQTPSNKVTEKGKYVELRCDPISGHTALYWYRQSLGQGPEFLIYFQGTGAADDSGLPNDRFFAVRPEGSVSTLKIQRTERGDSAVYLCASSLTYEQYFGPGTRLTVT.

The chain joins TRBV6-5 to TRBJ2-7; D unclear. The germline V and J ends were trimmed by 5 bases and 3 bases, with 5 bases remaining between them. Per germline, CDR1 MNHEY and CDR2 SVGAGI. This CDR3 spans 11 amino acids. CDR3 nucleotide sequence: TGTGCCAGCAGTCCCCTCTACGAGCAGTACTTC. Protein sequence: CASSPLYEQYF.